This is a list of T cell receptor beta chains from one sample in a study of preoperative IRX-2 immunotherapy in early breast cancer. Some clones are missing from TCRdb's copy, which holds only in-frame ones; the method was immunoSEQ multiplex PCR. Among approximately 98,000 clones listed, roughly 85% were seen once. This specimen consisted of tumor tissue, obtained after IRX-2 immunotherapy. Receptors originate from a human donor with breast cancer. CDR3s include the opening cysteine and the closing phenylalanine or tryptophan. The D gene is left open where the match is weak.

v_call	d_call	j_call	cdr3_length	cdr3_aa
TRBV30	NA	TRBJ1-1	12	CAWSDGDTEAFF
TRBV10-1	NA	TRBJ2-7	13	CASNSGDYDQQYF
TRBV2	NA	TRBJ2-7	15	CASSEEGLNSYEQYF
TRBV18	NA	TRBJ2-1	15	CASLLGGALDTEQFF
TRBV7-5	NA	TRBJ2-1	15	CASSWERTVGPEQFF
TRBV19	TRBD1	TRBJ1-5	16	CATTGRGRYSNQPQHF
TRBV28	NA	TRBJ1-2	13	CASSLTGNYGYTF
TRBV5-1	NA	TRBJ2-2	16	CASSLDVGAGTGELFF
TRBV6-8	TRBD1	TRBJ1-2	13	CASSKGTGYGYTF
TRBV19	NA	TRBJ1-6	17	CASSIGKNRNYNSPLHF
TRBV7-4	NA	TRBJ2-3	14	CASSSGGNTDTQYF
TRBV11-3	NA	TRBJ2-3	15	CASRETLSNTDTQYF
TRBV5-1	NA	TRBJ2-7	15	CASSSLNSNSYEQYF
TRBV19	NA	TRBJ2-7	12	CASSIFGDEQYF
TRBV28	TRBD1	TRBJ1-4	17	CASSFSLPRDRVEKLFF
TRBV5-1	NA	TRBJ1-5	17	CASSSGERDYSNQPQHF
TRBV6-8	NA	TRBJ2-6	15	CAISPRVAGANVLTF
TRBV1	NA	TRBJ1-6	17	CASSQARARSYNSPLHF
TRBV18	NA	TRBJ1-3	19	CASSHQGTGDTSSGNTIYF
TRBV19	NA	TRBJ1-5	14	CASKGPHDGQPQHF
TRBV11-3	TRBD2	TRBJ2-3	19	CASSSPMGRGNTYTDTQYF
TRBV9	NA	TRBJ1-3	15	CASSGRVFSGNTIYF
TRBV18	TRBD1	TRBJ1-1	14	CASSLYRGPGEAFF
TRBV25-1	NA	TRBJ1-1	13	CASSEPGAEKAFF
TRBV11-3	NA	TRBJ1-2	15	CASSPNTDSVYGYTF
TRBV18	NA	TRBJ1-1	17	CASSLYRGATLNTEAFF
TRBV6-8	NA	TRBJ2-7	14	CASRSRGGGGEQYF
TRBV6-8	NA	TRBJ2-2	16	CAIHSTQGRNTGELFF
TRBV7-2	NA	TRBJ2-2	13	CASSLVASGELFF
TRBV28	NA	TRBJ1-2	12	CASSTTNYGYTF